The 2 T cell receptor beta chains given below trace back to one sample, sequenced in a study of technical replicates of blood from a handful of donors. Sequencing used immunoSEQ multiplex PCR; TCRdb keeps in-frame clones, though not all of them. The sample yields about 75,000 clones, 95% to 98% seen once. Sequences were obtained from T cells isolated from PBMCs. These receptors were taken from a human donor in good health.

This chain uses TRBV7-9 with TRBJ2-7; TRBD2 might be the D (5 bases). The V end was cut by 4 bases, the J end by 4 bases, with 23 bases between. Germline CDR1 reads SEHNR; CDR2 reads FQNEAQ (reference sequence). This CDR3 has 17 residues. CDR3 coding DNA: TGTGCCAGCAGCTCGCCTATTGGGAGTCACTCTGGTTACGAGCAGTACTTC. Its protein is CASSSPIGSHSGYEQYF.

J is TRBJ2-5 and V is TRBV10-2; 7 bases are a match to TRBD1. CDR3 size: 15 residues. Germline V gene sequence: CDR1 WSHSY, CDR2 SAAADI. The V segment lost 3 bases and the J segment 5 bases; nucleotides outside the gene matches: 9. CDR3 DNA: TGCGCCAGCAGTGATGAGGGGGCGCGTAGGGAGACCCAGTACTTC. Translated, it gives CASSDEGARRETQYF.